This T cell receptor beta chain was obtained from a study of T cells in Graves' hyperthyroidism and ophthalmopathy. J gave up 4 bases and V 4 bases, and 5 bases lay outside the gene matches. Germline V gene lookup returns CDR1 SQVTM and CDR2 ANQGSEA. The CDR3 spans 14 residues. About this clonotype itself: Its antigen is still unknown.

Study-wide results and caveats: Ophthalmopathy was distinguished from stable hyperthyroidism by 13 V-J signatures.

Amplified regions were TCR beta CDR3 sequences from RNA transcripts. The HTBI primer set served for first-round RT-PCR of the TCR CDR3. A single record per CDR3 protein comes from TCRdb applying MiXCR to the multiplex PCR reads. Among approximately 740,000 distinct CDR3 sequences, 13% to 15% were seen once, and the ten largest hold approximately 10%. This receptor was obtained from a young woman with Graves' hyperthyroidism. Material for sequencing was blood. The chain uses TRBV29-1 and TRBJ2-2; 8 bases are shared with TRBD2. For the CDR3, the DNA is TGCAGCGTTGGGGTAGCGGGATCCACCGGGGAGCTGTTTTTT. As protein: CSVGVAGSTGELFF.